These T cell receptor beta chains were read from a single sample in a study of blood T cell repertoires in COVID-19. Using immunoSEQ multiplex PCR, the repertoire was profiled, and TCRdb retains in-frame clones only, with some absent. The top ten clones hold more than 3% of a sample with approximately 500,000 clones, 70% to 90% of them seen once. Sequences were obtained from peripheral blood. These receptors were obtained from a human donor in a cohort sampled during active COVID-19. The CDR3 runs from the conserved cysteine through the conserved F or W. The D gene is left open where the match is weak. Size is stated for part of the rows, as once, few or many counts, or as a class when the clone is expanded.

cdr3_aa cdr3_nt v_call clone_size d_call j_call
CASSLEAGGYNEQFF TGTGCCAGCAGCTTGGAAGCGGGAGGGTACAATGAGCAGTTCTTC TRBV5-4 few TRBD2 TRBJ2-1
CASSRTGIDTGELFF TGCGCCAGCAGCCGGACAGGGATAGACACCGGGGAGCTGTTTTTT TRBV5-1 NA TRBD1 TRBJ2-2
CASSEPKGANGGSETQYF TGTGCCAGCAGTGAACCTAAGGGGGCGAATGGGGGCAGTGAGACCCAGTACTTC TRBV25-1 NA TRBD1 TRBJ2-5
CASTGNQETQYF TGTGCCAGCACAGGGAATCAAGAGACCCAGTACTTC TRBV19 NA NA TRBJ2-5
CASAGNRGEKLFF TGTGCCAGCGCCGGAAATCGCGGTGAAAAACTGTTTTTT TRBV12-3/TRBV12-4 NA NA TRBJ1-4
CASSKAERGNTIYF TGTGCCAGTAGTAAGGCAGAGCGAGGAAACACCATATATTTT TRBV19 few NA TRBJ1-3
CAISEKPGLLYEQYF TGTGCCATCAGTGAGAAACCGGGACTCCTATACGAGCAGTACTTC TRBV10-3 NA NA TRBJ2-7
CSVESGQRRFF TGCAGCGTTGAGAGCGGACAGCGTAGGTTCTTC TRBV29-1 NA NA TRBJ2-1
CASSLSGDYSNQPQHF TGCGCCAGCAGCTTGTCGGGGGATTATAGCAATCAGCCCCAGCATTTT TRBV5-1 few NA TRBJ1-5
CASSPRDTYSNTGELFF TGTGCCAGCAGCCCCCGGGACACCTACTCGAACACCGGGGAGCTGTTTTTT TRBV2 NA NA TRBJ2-2
CASSPDSIRLYGYTF TGTGCCAGCAGTCCTGACAGCATTAGACTCTATGGCTACACCTTC TRBV6-5 NA NA TRBJ1-2
CASSPTGTIQHF TGTGCCAGCAGCCCCACAGGGACAATCCAGCATTTT TRBV6-2/TRBV6-3 NA NA TRBJ1-5
CASSPRQGGNEKLFF TGTGCCAGCAGCCCTCGACAGGGGGGAAATGAAAAACTGTTTTTT TRBV9 NA TRBD1 TRBJ1-4
CASSDRDRGTGELFF TGTGCCAGCAGCGACCGGGACAGGGGAACCGGGGAGCTGTTTTTT TRBV7-8 NA TRBD1 TRBJ2-2
CASSLGTGEYNEQFF TGTGCCAGCAGCCTCGGGACAGGGGAATACAATGAGCAGTTCTTC TRBV7-2 NA TRBD1 TRBJ2-1
CASSSFYEQYF TGTGCCAGCAGTTCCTTCTACGAGCAGTACTTC TRBV6-5 NA NA TRBJ2-7
CASSQGTTTEQFF TGTGCCAGCAGCCAAGGGACTACCACGGAGCAGTTCTTC TRBV4-2 few NA TRBJ2-1
CSVESFTGSRDEQYF TGCAGCGTTGAAAGCTTTACAGGGAGTAGGGACGAGCAGTACTTC TRBV29-1 NA NA TRBJ2-7
CASSPGLAGNEQYF TGTGCCAGCAGCCCGGGTCTAGCGGGAAACGAGCAGTACTTC TRBV2 NA TRBD2 TRBJ2-7
CASTLQGLHSNQPQHF TGTGCCAGCACCCTACAGGGCCTGCATAGCAATCAGCCCCAGCATTTT TRBV28 NA NA TRBJ1-5
CAWSVGGSADTQYF TGTGCCTGGAGTGTCGGAGGGAGCGCAGATACGCAGTATTTT TRBV30 NA NA TRBJ2-3
CASSSQLAGAHEQYF TGTGCCAGCAGCTCCCAACTAGCGGGAGCACACGAGCAGTACTTC TRBV7-3 NA TRBD2 TRBJ2-7
CASSSRQSTDTQYF TGTGCCAGCAGCAGTCGACAGAGCACAGATACGCAGTATTTT TRBV7-2 NA NA TRBJ2-3
CASSTPPKQGGAGETQYF TGTGCCAGTAGTACTCCCCCGAAGCAGGGGGGCGCGGGAGAGACCCAGTACTTC TRBV19 NA NA TRBJ2-5
CSASPRGTATEAFF TGCAGTGCTAGTCCCCGGGGGACTGCCACTGAAGCTTTCTTT TRBV20-1 NA NA TRBJ1-1
CASSGQRADTQYF TGTGCCAGTAGCGGCCAGCGGGCAGATACGCAGTATTTT TRBV19 NA NA TRBJ2-3
CASSLFDRGYEQYF TGTGCCAGCAGCTTGTTCGACCGGGGCTACGAGCAGTACTTC TRBV11-2 NA NA TRBJ2-7
CASSPSVINRGDTQYF TGTGCCAGCAGTCCCTCCGTGATCAACCGGGGAGATACGCAGTATTTT TRBV7-3 NA NA TRBJ2-3
CASSSGGQGKVEQYF TGTGCCAGCAGCTCAGGGGGGCAGGGGAAAGTAGAGCAGTACTTC TRBV7-2 NA NA TRBJ2-7
CASSSYQDTFYGYTF TGTGCCAGCAGTTCCTACCAGGACACCTTCTATGGCTACACCTTC TRBV28 NA NA TRBJ1-2
CSAASGGMNTEAFF TGCAGCGCTGCGTCCGGGGGAATGAACACTGAAGCTTTCTTT TRBV29-1 NA NA TRBJ1-1
CAWSPPPRREKLFF TGTGCCTGGAGCCCACCGCCCCGGAGGGAAAAACTGTTTTTT TRBV30 NA NA TRBJ1-4
CASSAGRGSGANVLTF TGTGCCAGCAGTGCCGGACGGGGCTCTGGGGCCAACGTCCTGACTTTC TRBV6-6 NA NA TRBJ2-6
CASSSGPGEKLFF TGCGCCAGCAGCTCCGGCCCGGGTGAAAAACTGTTTTTT TRBV5-1 NA NA TRBJ1-4
CASSHQTGGTTGELFF TGCGCCAGCAGCCACCAGACAGGGGGAACCACCGGGGAGCTGTTTTTT TRBV4-1 NA TRBD1 TRBJ2-2
CASSLGAGTDNQPQHF TGTGCCAGCAGCTTAGGGGCCGGGACAGACAATCAGCCCCAGCATTTT TRBV7-9 NA TRBD1 TRBJ1-5
CASSYSRFEQFF TGTGCCAGCAGTTACTCGAGATTTGAGCAGTTCTTC TRBV6-2/TRBV6-3 NA NA TRBJ2-1
CASSLPLSSDQETQYF TGTGCCAGCAGCCTCCCACTCTCTAGCGATCAAGAGACCCAGTACTTC TRBV3-1/TRBV3-2 once NA TRBJ2-5
CASGGGRQETQYF TGTGCCAGCGGGGGCGGGCGCCAAGAGACCCAGTACTTC TRBV6-5 once NA TRBJ2-5
CASRSQGITYEQYF TGTGCCAGCAGATCTCAGGGTATAACCTACGAGCAGTACTTC TRBV28 NA NA TRBJ2-7
CASSVASGALGNYGYTF TGTGCCAGCAGCGTAGCTTCAGGGGCGCTTGGTAACTATGGCTACACCTTC TRBV9 NA NA TRBJ1-2
CATSDRLGSTQYF TGTGCCACCAGTGACCGACTAGGGAGTACGCAGTATTTT TRBV24-1 NA NA TRBJ2-3
CSVEEPIFGTSGSVEQFF TGCAGCGTTGAAGAACCCATTTTTGGGACTAGCGGGAGTGTTGAGCAGTTCTTC TRBV29-1 once TRBD2 TRBJ2-1
CASSLMTGYEQYF TGTGCCAGCAGTTTAATGACAGGATACGAGCAGTACTTC TRBV12-3/TRBV12-4 NA NA TRBJ2-7
CASSQTAGGGSEQFF TGCGCCAGCAGCCAAACAGCGGGAGGAGGGAGTGAGCAGTTCTTC TRBV4-1 once TRBD2 TRBJ2-1
CASSPDRDEQYF TGTGCCAGCAGTCCGGACAGGGACGAGCAGTACTTC TRBV2 NA TRBD1 TRBJ2-7
CASSLDRLNTEAFF TGTGCCAGCAGCTTAGACAGGCTAAACACTGAAGCTTTCTTT TRBV5-4 NA NA TRBJ1-1
CASSAGTGDTYEQYF TGTGCCAGCAGCGCCGGGACAGGGGACACCTACGAGCAGTACTTC TRBV9 NA TRBD1 TRBJ2-7
CASSLGLAGTSTDTQYF TGTGCCAGCAGCTTGGGACTAGCGGGGACTTCCACAGATACGCAGTATTTT TRBV5-4 NA TRBD2 TRBJ2-3
CASSLGLAGDVTGELFF TGCGCCAGCAGCTTGGGACTAGCGGGAGACGTAACCGGGGAGCTGTTTTTT TRBV5-1 once TRBD2 TRBJ2-2
CSVERGLGETQYF TGCAGCGTTGAGAGGGGGCTTGGGGAGACCCAGTACTTC TRBV29-1 NA TRBD1 TRBJ2-5
CASKIDPQGSIYF TGTGCCAGCAAAATCGATCCACAGGGGTCCATATATTTT TRBV12-3/TRBV12-4 NA TRBD1 TRBJ1-3
CATQLAKASYNEQFF TGTGCCACACAACTAGCGAAGGCGTCCTACAATGAGCAGTTCTTC TRBV7-3 NA TRBD2 TRBJ2-1